The 4 T cell receptor beta chains below all came from one sample that was sequenced in a study of blood T cell repertoires in COVID-19. This table comes from immunoSEQ multiplex PCR, and its TCRdb copy is limited to in-frame clones, with some not included. This sample has about 240,000 clones, with roughly 80% found just once. Sequenced sample: peripheral blood. Source of these receptors: a woman of 80 years or more with acute or convalescent COVID-19.

V usage is TRBV28 and J usage is TRBJ1-2, with 7 bases that match TRBD1. Unmatched junction bases numbered 5, after V lost 6 bases and J lost 4 bases. This CDR3 spans 13 amino acids. Germline lookup yields CDR1 MDHEN and CDR2 SYDVKM. The CDR3 loop is CASRSGTVYGYTF. DNA for the CDR3: TGTGCCAGCAGGTCCGGGACAGTCTATGGCTACACCTTC.

The chain carries TRBV28 and TRBJ2-2; the match to TRBD2 covers 10 bases. CDR3 length: 15 amino acids. With 11 bases clipped from V and 4 bases from J, the junction kept 10 bases outside the gene matches. The germline V gene encodes CDR1 MDHEN and CDR2 SYDVKM. The CDR3 bases are TGTGCCGGAAATAGCGGGGGGCCCCCCACCGGGGAGCTGTTTTTT. Protein product: CAGNSGGPPTGELFF.

V usage is TRBV5-5 and J usage is TRBJ1-2, with TRBD1 identical over 7 bases. V was pared by 1 base and J by 12 bases, with 9 bases of the junction left unmatched. This CDR3 region has 13 residues. Germline CDR1 and CDR2: SGHKS and YYEKEE (reference sequence). CDR3 bases: TGTGCCAGCAGCTTGACAGGGGTCCAAAAGCACACCTTC. Its protein product is CASSLTGVQKHTF.

CDR3 sequence (DNA): TGTGCCAGTAGTATAAAAGGGGGCGCGGGGACTGAAGCTTTCTTT. This gives the protein CASSIKGGAGTEAFF. This chain links TRBV19 with TRBJ1-1, with 7 positions matching TRBD1. J lost 5 bases, V lost 2 bases, and 8 bases had no gene match. CDR1 LNHDA and CDR2 SQIVND come from the germline V gene (reference sequence). CDR3 size: 15 residues.